This TCR beta chain was observed in a study of T cell changes during pregnancy in multiple sclerosis (dated by TCRdb to the late 2010s). Concerning the study at large: Changes in the T cell repertoire over the course of pregnancy were examined in this study in women with multiple sclerosis.

The library was produced with the immunoSEQ multiplex PCR assay. TCRdb's version of the immuneACCESS table is confined to in-frame rearrangements and falls short of the full clone set. An unresolved V gene accounts for under half of the shortfall where checked; the remainder is of unknown origin. Counted in this sample were approximately 20,000 clones; 70% to 90% of them appeared once. The ten largest clones capture 4.5% to 6% of the sample. In regard to this clone: Its antigen has not been determined. No much larger clonotype is one base removed from it; base qualities were not supplied.

V is pruned by 4 bases and J by 8 bases, leaving 9 bases of the junction without a gene match. The CDR3 holds 13 amino acids from the cysteine to the phenylalanine. Only CDR3 DNA is held: 39 bases, read in frame from base 1. The germline V gene yields SGHRS for CDR1 and YFSETQ for CDR2. The rearrangement combines TRBV5-1 with TRBJ2-7; TRBD1 matches 7 bases in the middle. The sequenced sample was CD8+ T cells from peripheral blood mononuclear cells, obtained in the third trimester of pregnancy. The sequence was collected from a female donor in good health, enrolled as a control in a pregnancy study. The CDR3 protein is CASSIGDSRKQYF. The DNA reads TGCGCCAGCAGCATAGGGGACAGCAGGAAGCAGTACTTC.